These T cell receptor beta chains were read from a single sample in a study of T-cell reconstitution after alpha-beta-depleted transplantation in children. TCRdb ran MiXCR on the PCR reads and lists one entry per CDR3 protein. The table has about 980,000 distinct CDR3 sequences, about 26% seen once. Sequencing was performed on PBMCs, mostly from graft donor cells, taken 360 days after TCRalphabeta/CD19-depleted stem cell transplant. Source of these receptors: a boy younger than two who had a stem cell transplant for SCID, so the T cells may come from the graft donor. Both conserved end residues are part of each CDR3. Each record gives: clone size, J gene, D gene, V gene, CDR3 length, CDR3 DNA, CDR3 protein. A D gene is named only where the DNA matches it firmly. A row's size may be missing; if present it is once, few, many or a size class.

clone_size: few; j_call: TRBJ1-1; d_call: -; v_call: TRBV11-1; cdr3_length: 18; cdr3_nt: TGTGCCAGCAGCCCGACGGAATTCTCGGCATTATCGAACACTGAAGCTTTCTTT; cdr3_aa: CASSPTEFSALSNTEAFF
clone_size: few; j_call: TRBJ1-2; d_call: TRBD1; v_call: TRBV6-1; cdr3_length: 17; cdr3_nt: TGTGCCAGCAGTGCGCGCGGACGGGACAGGCCTACCTATGGCTACACCTTC; cdr3_aa: CASSARGRDRPTYGYTF
clone_size: few; j_call: TRBJ1-1; d_call: -; v_call: TRBV6-5; cdr3_length: 14; cdr3_nt: TGTGCCAGCAGTTGGGGGCTAGGGAACACTGAAGCTTTCTTT; cdr3_aa: CASSWGLGNTEAFF
clone_size: -; j_call: TRBJ2-7; d_call: TRBD1; v_call: TRBV6-8; cdr3_length: 14; cdr3_nt: TGTGCCAGCAGGCTGGGGGACAGCTCCTACGAGCAGTACTTC; cdr3_aa: CASRLGDSSYEQYF
clone_size: -; j_call: TRBJ2-1; d_call: -; v_call: TRBV16; cdr3_length: 14; cdr3_nt: TGTGCCAGCAGCCAAGGGGGGCTGTACAATGAGCAGTTCTTC; cdr3_aa: CASSQGGLYNEQFF
clone_size: -; j_call: TRBJ2-7; d_call: TRBD1; v_call: TRBV3-1; cdr3_length: 14; cdr3_nt: TGTGCCAGCAGAAAGGGGGCCCCGCTAGGCGAGCAGTACTTC; cdr3_aa: CASRKGAPLGEQYF
clone_size: few; j_call: TRBJ2-1; d_call: TRBD2; v_call: TRBV7-9; cdr3_length: 17; cdr3_nt: TGTGCCAGCAGCTTCGGGACTAGCGGGGGGGCGGCGAATGAGCAGTTCTTC; cdr3_aa: CASSFGTSGGAANEQFF
clone_size: few; j_call: TRBJ2-2; d_call: TRBD2; v_call: TRBV7-6; cdr3_length: 15; cdr3_nt: TGTGCCAGCAGCTTAGCGGGGACTAGCTTCGGGGAGCTGTTTTTT; cdr3_aa: CASSLAGTSFGELFF
clone_size: -; j_call: TRBJ2-1; d_call: TRBD1; v_call: TRBV10-3; cdr3_length: 15; cdr3_nt: TGTGCCATCACCGGCCGACGACAGGGGACAGATGAGCAGTTCTTC; cdr3_aa: CAITGRRQGTDEQFF
clone_size: few; j_call: TRBJ2-7; d_call: -; v_call: TRBV2; cdr3_length: 14; cdr3_nt: TGTGCCAGCAGATGGACGGGCGAGTCCTACGAGCAGTACTTC; cdr3_aa: CASRWTGESYEQYF
clone_size: few; j_call: TRBJ2-1; d_call: TRBD2; v_call: TRBV20-1; cdr3_length: 18; cdr3_nt: TGCAGTGCTAGAGATCTCGTAGCGGGGGGACCACCCTACAATGAGCAGTTCTTC; cdr3_aa: CSARDLVAGGPPYNEQFF
clone_size: -; j_call: TRBJ2-3; d_call: TRBD2; v_call: TRBV2; cdr3_length: 15; cdr3_nt: TGTGCCAGCAGTGAAATTAGGCTAGCGGGGGATACGCAGTATTTT; cdr3_aa: CASSEIRLAGDTQYF
clone_size: few; j_call: TRBJ2-7; d_call: -; v_call: TRBV20-1; cdr3_length: 14; cdr3_nt: TGCAGTGCTAGACAGGGTATTAAGGACTACGAGCAGTACTTC; cdr3_aa: CSARQGIKDYEQYF
clone_size: -; j_call: TRBJ2-5; d_call: -; v_call: TRBV5-1; cdr3_length: 14; cdr3_nt: TGCGCCAGCAGCGATACCGGACGTAGCGAGACCCAGTACTTC; cdr3_aa: CASSDTGRSETQYF
clone_size: -; j_call: TRBJ1-1; d_call: -; v_call: TRBV12-3/TRBV12-4; cdr3_length: 14; cdr3_nt: TGTGCCAGCAGCCCCGTGGGGGGGGACACTGAAGCTTTCTTT; cdr3_aa: CASSPVGGDTEAFF
clone_size: few; j_call: TRBJ2-3; d_call: TRBD2; v_call: TRBV4-2; cdr3_length: 18; cdr3_nt: TGTGCCAGCAGCCAAGATAGGAGGAGAAGCGGGGGGACCTATACGCAGTATTTT; cdr3_aa: CASSQDRRRSGGTYTQYF
clone_size: many; j_call: TRBJ2-5; d_call: -; v_call: TRBV4-1; cdr3_length: 12; cdr3_nt: TGTGCCAGCAGCCAAGATCGGGAGACCCAGTACTTC; cdr3_aa: CASSQDRETQYF
clone_size: -; j_call: TRBJ2-5; d_call: -; v_call: TRBV29-1; cdr3_length: 14; cdr3_nt: TGCAGCGTTGAAGATAGGAGCGGATGGGAGACCCAGTACTTC; cdr3_aa: CSVEDRSGWETQYF
clone_size: few; j_call: TRBJ2-4; d_call: -; v_call: TRBV12-3/TRBV12-4; cdr3_length: 15; cdr3_nt: TGTGCCAGCAGTTTGACTGGGGGTGGCAAAAACATTCAGTACTTC; cdr3_aa: CASSLTGGGKNIQYF
clone_size: -; j_call: TRBJ2-3; d_call: TRBD1; v_call: TRBV27; cdr3_length: 17; cdr3_nt: TGTGCCAGCAGTTGTCCTCCTCCGGGGACAGGGGCAGATACGCAGTATTTT; cdr3_aa: CASSCPPPGTGADTQYF
clone_size: -; j_call: TRBJ2-3; d_call: -; v_call: TRBV29-1; cdr3_length: 12; cdr3_nt: TGCAGCGTTGGAGGGACTGGGAATACGCAGTATTTT; cdr3_aa: CSVGGTGNTQYF
clone_size: -; j_call: TRBJ2-5; d_call: TRBD1; v_call: TRBV20-1; cdr3_length: 13; cdr3_nt: TGCAGTGCTGCCGGGACAGGGGGAGAGACCCAGTACTTC; cdr3_aa: CSAAGTGGETQYF
clone_size: few; j_call: TRBJ1-2; d_call: -; v_call: TRBV29-1; cdr3_length: 14; cdr3_nt: TGCAGCGTTGATAGGACACCTAACAACTATGGCTACACCTTC; cdr3_aa: CSVDRTPNNYGYTF
clone_size: few; j_call: TRBJ2-3; d_call: -; v_call: TRBV5-1; cdr3_length: 14; cdr3_nt: TGCGCCAGCAGCTTGACGGAAATGACAGATACGCAGTATTTT; cdr3_aa: CASSLTEMTDTQYF
clone_size: few; j_call: TRBJ1-1; d_call: -; v_call: TRBV29-1; cdr3_length: 16; cdr3_nt: TGCAGCGCGAACTACAGGGAAAAGGTCATGAACACTGAAGCTTTCTTT; cdr3_aa: CSANYREKVMNTEAFF